This T cell receptor (beta chain) came from a study of PD-1 blockade in classical Hodgkin lymphoma. About this clone: No antigen is known for it. The sample holds other DNA sequences that translate to the same CDR3.

Study results and caveats: Newly diagnosed patients were reported to exhibit reduced baseline TCR diversity relative to healthy donors.

Every patient relapsed after autologous stem cell transplantation, and brentuximab vedotin exposure varied. The data were produced by immunoSEQ multiplex PCR, yet TCRdb's version contains in-frame clones alone and is incomplete. In the table there are about 34,000 clones, around 80% of which are singletons. This receptor was identified in a human donor with classical Hodgkin lymphoma. Material: peripheral blood mononuclear cells (PBMCs), obtained before the second cycle of nivolumab.

The CDR3 here is CASSEGGGGYTF. The CDR3 coding sequence is TGTGCCAGCAGTGAAGGGGGCGGGGGCTACACCTTC. J is TRBJ1-2 and V is TRBV25-1, with D perhaps matching TRBD1 (6 bases). The germline gives CDR1 MGHDK, CDR2 SYGVNS. Trimming took 2 bases from V and 8 from J, leaving 9 bases between them. The CDR3 contains 12 residues.